This T cell receptor beta chain was profiled in a study of memory CD4+ T cells and cytomegalovirus serostatus. Overall study results and limits: A US-trained random forest predicted CMV serostatus with median AUC around 0.9.

Only in-frame clones appear in the TCRdb table, and some are missing; sequencing was by immunoSEQ multiplex PCR. The sample lists tens of thousands of clones, approximately 85% seen once, with 0.88% in the top ten. This clone was recorded only once. Its antigen is unknown. The sort gate was single viable CD3+CD4+CD8-CD45RO+ cells for memory CD4+ T cells. Trimming removed 4 bases at V and 1 base at J, with 23 bases between. The CDR3 contains 19 residues. The germline V gene has CDR1 SGDLS and CDR2 YYNGEE. The TCR originated in an adult in good health and CMV-seronegative. This chain uses TRBV9 with TRBJ2-2; the D gene is possibly TRBD2 (6 bases). The sequenced sample consisted of memory CD4+ T cells from blood. Here the CDR3 reads CASSSQPRRALKNTGELFF. The CDR3 DNA sequence: TGTGCCAGCAGCTCCCAACCCCGGAGGGCCCTGAAGAACACCGGGGAGCTGTTTTTT. Drawing the rest from reference TRBV9 and TRBJ2-2, the complete variable domain is DSGVTQTPKHLITATGQRVTLRCSPRSGDLSVYWYQQSLDQGLQFLIQYYNGEERAKGNILERFSAQQFPDLHSELNLSSLELGDSALYFCASSSQPRRALKNTGELFFGEGSRLTVL.